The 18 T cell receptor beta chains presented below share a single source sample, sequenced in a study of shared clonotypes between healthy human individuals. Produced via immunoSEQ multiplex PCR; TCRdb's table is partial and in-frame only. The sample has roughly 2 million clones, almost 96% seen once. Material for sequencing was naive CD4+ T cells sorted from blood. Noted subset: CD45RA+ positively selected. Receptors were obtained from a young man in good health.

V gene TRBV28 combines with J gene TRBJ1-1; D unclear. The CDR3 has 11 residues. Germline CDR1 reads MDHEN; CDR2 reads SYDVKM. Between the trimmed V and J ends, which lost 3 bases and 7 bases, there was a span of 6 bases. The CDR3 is CASSLTSEAFF. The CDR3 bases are TGTGCCAGCAGTTTGACCAGTGAAGCTTTCTTT.

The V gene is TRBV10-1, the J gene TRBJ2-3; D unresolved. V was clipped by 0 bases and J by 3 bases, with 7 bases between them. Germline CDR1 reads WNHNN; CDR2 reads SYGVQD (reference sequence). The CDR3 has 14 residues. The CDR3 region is CASSESIATDTQYF. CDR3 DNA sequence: TGCGCCAGCAGTGAGTCTATAGCTACAGATACGCAGTATTTT.

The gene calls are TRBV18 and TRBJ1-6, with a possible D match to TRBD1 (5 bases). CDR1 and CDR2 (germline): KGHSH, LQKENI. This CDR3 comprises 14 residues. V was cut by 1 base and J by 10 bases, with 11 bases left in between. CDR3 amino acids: CASSPLPGQSPLHF. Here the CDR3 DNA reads TGTGCCAGCTCACCACTGCCAGGGCAATCACCCCTCCACTTT.

The CDR3 bases are TGTGCCAGCAGCTCAGGGTTAGTTGATCAGCCCCAGCATTTT. It translates to CASSSGLVDQPQHF. The chain combines TRBV5-6 with TRBJ1-5, with D possibly TRBD1 on 5 matching bases. CDR1 is SGHDT, CDR2 YYEEEE, per germline. With 3 bases removed from V and 5 bases from J, the gap between germline ends came to 12 bases. This CDR3 is 14 amino acids long.

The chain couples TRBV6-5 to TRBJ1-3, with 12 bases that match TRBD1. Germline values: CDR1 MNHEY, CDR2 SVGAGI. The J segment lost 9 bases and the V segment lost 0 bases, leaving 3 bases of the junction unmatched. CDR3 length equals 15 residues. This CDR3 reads CASSYSGTGGSTIYF. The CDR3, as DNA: TGTGCCAGCAGTTACTCTGGGACAGGGGGCTCCACCATATATTTT.

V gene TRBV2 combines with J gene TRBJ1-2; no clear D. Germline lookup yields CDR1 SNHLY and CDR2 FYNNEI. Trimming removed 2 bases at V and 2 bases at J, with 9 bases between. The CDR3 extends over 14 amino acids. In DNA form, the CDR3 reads TGTGCCAGCAGTGAATTGGTGGCCAACTATGGCTACACCTTC. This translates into CASSELVANYGYTF. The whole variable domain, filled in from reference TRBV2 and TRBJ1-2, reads EPEVTQTPSHQVTQMGQEVILRCVPISNHLYFYWYRQILGQKVEFLVSFYNNEISEKSEIFDDQFSVERPDGSNFTLKIRSTKLEDSAMYFCASSELVANYGYTFGSGTRLTVV.

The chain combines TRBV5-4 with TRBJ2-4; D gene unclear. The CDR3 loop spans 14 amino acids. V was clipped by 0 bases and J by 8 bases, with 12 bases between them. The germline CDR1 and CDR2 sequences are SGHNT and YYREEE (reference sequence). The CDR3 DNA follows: TGTGCCAGCAGCTTGGGAGGCGGAAGGGACATTCAGTACTTC. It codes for CASSLGGGRDIQYF.

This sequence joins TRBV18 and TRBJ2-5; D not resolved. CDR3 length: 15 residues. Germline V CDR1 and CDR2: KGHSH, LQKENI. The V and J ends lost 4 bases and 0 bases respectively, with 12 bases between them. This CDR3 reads CASSRRDENQETQYF. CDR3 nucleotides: TGTGCCAGCTCACGTCGAGACGAGAACCAAGAGACCCAGTACTTC. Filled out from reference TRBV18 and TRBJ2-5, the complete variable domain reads NAGVMQNPRHLVRRRGQEARLRCSPMKGHSHVYWYRQLPEEGLKFMVYLQKENIIDESGMPKERFSAEFPKEGPSILRIQQVVRGDSAAYFCASSRRDENQETQYFGPGTRLLVL.

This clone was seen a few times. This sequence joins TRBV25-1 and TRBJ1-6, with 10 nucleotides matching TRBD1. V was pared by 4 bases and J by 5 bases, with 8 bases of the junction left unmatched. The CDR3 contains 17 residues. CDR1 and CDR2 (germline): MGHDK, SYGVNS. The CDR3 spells CASSGPPGTGDNSPLHF. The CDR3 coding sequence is TGTGCCAGCAGTGGCCCGCCAGGGACAGGGGATAATTCACCCCTCCACTTT.

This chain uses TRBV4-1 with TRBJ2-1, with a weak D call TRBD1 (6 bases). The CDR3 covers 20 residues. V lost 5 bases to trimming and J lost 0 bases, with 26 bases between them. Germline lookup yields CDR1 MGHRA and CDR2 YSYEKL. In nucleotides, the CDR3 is TGCGCCAGCAGCTTGGGTCAGCAGGGGAAATTTCTGAGCTCCTACAATGAGCAGTTCTTC. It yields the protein CASSLGQQGKFLSSYNEQFF.

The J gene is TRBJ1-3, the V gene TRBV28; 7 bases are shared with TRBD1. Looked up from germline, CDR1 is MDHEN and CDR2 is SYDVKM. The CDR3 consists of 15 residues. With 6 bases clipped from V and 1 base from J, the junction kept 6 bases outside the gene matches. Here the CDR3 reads CASRRQGTSGNTIYF. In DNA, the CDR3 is TGTGCCAGCAGGCGACAGGGAACTTCTGGAAACACCATATATTTT.

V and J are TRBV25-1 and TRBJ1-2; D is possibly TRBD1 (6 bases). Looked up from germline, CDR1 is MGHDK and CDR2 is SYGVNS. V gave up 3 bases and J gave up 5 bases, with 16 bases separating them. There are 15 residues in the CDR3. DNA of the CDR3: TGTGCCAGCAGTGATCCGACGAGGGGGAGATATGGCTACACCTTC. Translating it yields CASSDPTRGRYGYTF.

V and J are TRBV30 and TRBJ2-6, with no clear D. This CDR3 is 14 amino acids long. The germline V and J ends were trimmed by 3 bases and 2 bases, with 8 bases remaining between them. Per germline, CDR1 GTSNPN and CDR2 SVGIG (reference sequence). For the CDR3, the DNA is TGTGCCTGGAGGGCGGCGACTGGGGCCAACGTCCTGACTTTC. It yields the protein CAWRAATGANVLTF.

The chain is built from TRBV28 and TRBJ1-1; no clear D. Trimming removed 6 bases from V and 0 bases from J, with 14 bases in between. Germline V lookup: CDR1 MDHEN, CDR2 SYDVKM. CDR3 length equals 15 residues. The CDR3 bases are TGTGCCAGCAGAATCTCAGGAGGCATGAACACTGAAGCTTTCTTT. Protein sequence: CASRISGGMNTEAFF. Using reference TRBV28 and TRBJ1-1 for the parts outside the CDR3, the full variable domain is DVKVTQSSRYLVKRTGEKVFLECVQDMDHENMFWYRQDPGLGLRLIYFSYDVKMKEKGDIPEGYSVSREKKERFSLILESASTNQTSMYLCASRISGGMNTEAFFGQGTRLTVV.

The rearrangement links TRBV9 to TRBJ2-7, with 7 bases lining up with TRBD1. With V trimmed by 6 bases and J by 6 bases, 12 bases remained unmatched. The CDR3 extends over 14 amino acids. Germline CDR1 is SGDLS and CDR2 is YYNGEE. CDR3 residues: CASNKGAQSSEQYF. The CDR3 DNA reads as TGTGCCAGCAACAAGGGGGCTCAGAGTAGCGAGCAGTACTTC. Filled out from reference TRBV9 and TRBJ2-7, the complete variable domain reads DSGVTQTPKHLITATGQRVTLRCSPRSGDLSVYWYQQSLDQGLQFLIQYYNGEERAKGNILERFSAQQFPDLHSELNLSSLELGDSALYFCASNKGAQSSEQYFGPGTRLTVT.

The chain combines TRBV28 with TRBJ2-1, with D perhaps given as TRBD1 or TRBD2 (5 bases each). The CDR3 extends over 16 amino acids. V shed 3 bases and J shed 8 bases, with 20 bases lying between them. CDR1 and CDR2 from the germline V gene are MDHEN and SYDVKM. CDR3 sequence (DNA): TGTGCCAGCAGTTTGGGACCCACTGTACCAATCGATGAGCAGTTCTTC. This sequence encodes CASSLGPTVPIDEQFF.

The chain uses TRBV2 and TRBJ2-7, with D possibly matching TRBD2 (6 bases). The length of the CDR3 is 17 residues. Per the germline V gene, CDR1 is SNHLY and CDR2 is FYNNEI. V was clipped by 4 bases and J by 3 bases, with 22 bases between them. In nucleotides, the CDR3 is TGTGCCAGCAGTGTCCCTAGCGCTTCATTGCACTTCTACGAGCAGTACTTC. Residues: CASSVPSASLHFYEQYF.

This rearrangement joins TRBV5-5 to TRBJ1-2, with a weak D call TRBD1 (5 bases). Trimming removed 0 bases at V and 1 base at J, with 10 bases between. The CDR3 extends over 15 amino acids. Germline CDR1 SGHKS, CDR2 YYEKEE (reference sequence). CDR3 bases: TGTGCCAGCAGCTTGGCCGGGGGAAGTAACTATGGCTACACCTTC. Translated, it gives CASSLAGGSNYGYTF.